A selection of T cell receptor beta chains follows, all from one sample in a study of HIV-infected children after antiretroviral therapy interruption. TCRdb re-derived calls from the 3' RACE reads in MiXCR, one entry per CDR3 protein. The repertoire consists of about 40,000 distinct CDR3 sequences, with over 6% occurring once and the leading ten covering more than 0.85%. The sequences come from CD45RA+ CD4+ T cells from PBMCs, pooled from several time points, collected from a donor given antiretroviral therapy, either interrupted or continuous. These receptors were taken from a pool of human donors with HIV. Both conserved end residues are part of each CDR3.

v_call	j_call	cdr3_aa
TRBV19	TRBJ2-1	CASSTTGDRGQNEQFF
TRBV13	TRBJ2-5	CASSLGVSARQETQYF
TRBV19	TRBJ2-5	CASSTPLETQYF
TRBV7-2	TRBJ2-5	CASSASSYQETQYF
TRBV30	TRBJ2-7	CAWSLLTGEQYF
TRBV11-2	TRBJ2-4	CASSSLSGAKNIQYF
TRBV7-3	TRBJ2-2	CASSPRDQRPAGELFF
TRBV12-3/TRBV12-4	TRBJ1-1	CASRRSKDKRTEAFF
TRBV29-1	TRBJ2-3	CSVESPSTDTQYF
TRBV3-1	TRBJ1-2	CASSRGQGHYGYTF
TRBV9	TRBJ1-4	CASSVVDDEKLFF
TRBV7-9	TRBJ1-3	CASSSHVAVGNTIYF
TRBV12-3/TRBV12-4	TRBJ1-6	CASRPGQNNSPLHF
TRBV29-1	TRBJ1-5	CSVGDRAAQPQHF
TRBV20-1	TRBJ2-1	CSAPAGGRVSYNEQFF
TRBV11-2	TRBJ2-6	CASSAGRYSGANVLTF
TRBV3-1	TRBJ1-1	CASSGGSGTEAFF
TRBV6-5	TRBJ2-1	CASSYRTGTYNEQFF
TRBV7-2	TRBJ2-7	CASSARQGAGEQYF
TRBV10-3	TRBJ2-1	CAISDRANEQFF
TRBV2	TRBJ2-5	CASSLGRGQDTQYF
TRBV5-1	TRBJ2-3	CASSLGRRDRHTDTQYF